This passage covers 16 T cell receptor beta chains from one sample sequenced in a study of blood T cell repertoires in COVID-19. Libraries were prepared by immunoSEQ multiplex PCR; TCRdb keeps only in-frame clonotypes and omits some of them. The table lists almost 250,000 clones, more than 85% of them singletons, with more than 3.5% in the top ten. Sequencing used PBMCs or T cells enriched from blood (not recorded which). The receptors come from a woman aged 30 to 39 who had recovered from COVID-19.

The chain couples TRBV30 to TRBJ2-1, with TRBD1 as a possible D gene (5 bases). Germline CDR1 reads GTSNPN; CDR2 reads SVGIG (reference sequence). Trimming shortened V by 2 bases and J by 9 bases, and 14 bases separated the two germline ends. CDR3 length: 13 residues. The CDR3 sequence is CAWSSLGVGEQFF. The CDR3 DNA sequence: TGTGCCTGGAGTTCCCTAGGGGTAGGTGAGCAGTTCTTC.

The chain links TRBV18 to TRBJ2-1; TRBD1 matches at 9 bases. The CDR3 consists of 16 residues. Germline values: CDR1 KGHSH, CDR2 LQKENI. The junction had 4 bases not matched to a gene; V was cut back by 2 bases and J by 2 bases. For the CDR3, the DNA is TGTGCCAGCTCACCAGGAGGACAGGGGACCTACAATGAGCAGTTCTTC. Amino acid sequence: CASSPGGQGTYNEQFF. The variable domain in full, completed from reference TRBV18 and TRBJ2-1, reads NAGVMQNPRHLVRRRGQEARLRCSPMKGHSHVYWYRQLPEEGLKFMVYLQKENIIDESGMPKERFSAEFPKEGPSILRIQQVVRGDSAAYFCASSPGGQGTYNEQFFGPGTRLTVL.

The gene calls are TRBV7-6 and TRBJ1-1, with TRBD1 matching 10 bases. CDR3 size: 14 residues. Per germline, CDR1 SGHVS and CDR2 FNYEAQ. V gave up 5 bases and J gave up 4 bases; unmatched junction bases: 4. The CDR3 loop reads CASSVGQGGTEAFF. CDR3 nucleotide sequence: TGTGCCAGCAGCGTTGGACAGGGGGGCACTGAAGCTTTCTTT.

The gene calls are TRBV4-3 and TRBJ1-2; D remains unclear. Germline V gene sequence: CDR1 LGHNA, CDR2 YSLEER. The CDR3 has 15 residues. Trimming shortened V by 0 bases and J by 7 bases, and 15 bases separated the two germline ends. For the CDR3, the DNA is TGCGCCAGCAGCCAAGATTCCGGGGTTACATCTGGCTACACCTTC. It specifies CASSQDSGVTSGYTF.

The genes are TRBV7-9 and TRBJ1-5, with TRBD1 identical over 9 bases. The CDR3 is 14 residues long. J lost 6 bases, V lost 3 bases, and 3 bases had no gene match. Per the germline V gene, CDR1 is SEHNR and CDR2 is FQNEAQ (reference sequence). The CDR3 sequence is CASSLTGGAQPQHF. The CDR3 nucleotides read TGTGCCAGCAGCTTGACAGGGGGGGCTCAGCCCCAGCATTTT.

This clone was detected only once. This chain links TRBV19 with TRBJ1-1, with D unclear. Germline V lookup: CDR1 LNHDA, CDR2 SQIVND (reference sequence). Between the trimmed V and J ends, which lost 3 bases and 10 bases, there was a span of 12 bases. This CDR3 comprises 12 residues. The CDR3 spells CASSMPSYRAFF. CDR3 nucleotides: TGTGCCAGTAGTATGCCGAGTTATAGAGCTTTCTTT.

The chain links TRBV3-1 (or the pseudogene TRBV3-2) to TRBJ1-1, with unresolved D. This CDR3 has 14 residues. Per germline, CDR1 LGHDT and CDR2 YNNKEL (reference sequence). V was clipped by 2 bases and J by 1 base, with 8 bases between them. For the CDR3, the DNA is TGTGCCAGCAGCCAAAGAGACACGAACACTGAAGCTTTCTTT. This encodes CASSQRDTNTEAFF.

The V gene is TRBV7-2, the J gene TRBJ1-5; 11 bases map to TRBD1. CDR1 and CDR2 from the germline V gene are SGHTA and FQGNSA. The CDR3 is 15 residues long. Unmatched junction bases numbered 6, after V lost 5 bases and J lost 6 bases. CDR3 amino acids: CASSDGTGGFQPQHF. CDR3 DNA: TGTGCCAGCAGCGACGGGACAGGGGGTTTTCAGCCCCAGCATTTT.

The gene calls are TRBV3-1 (or the pseudogene TRBV3-2) and TRBJ2-7, with 9 bases identical to TRBD1. The germline V gene has CDR1 LGHDT and CDR2 YNNKEL (reference sequence). The junction had 13 bases not matched to a gene; V was cut back by 3 bases and J by 4 bases. The length of the CDR3 is 17 residues. The CDR3 spells CASSQTTGGSYPYEQYF. The CDR3 coding sequence is TGTGCCAGCAGCCAGACTACAGGGGGCAGCTACCCGTACGAGCAGTACTTC.

This chain links TRBV7-9 with TRBJ2-1; 7 bases are shared with TRBD2. The length of the CDR3 is 17 residues. Germline trimming cut 4 bases from V and 2 bases from J; bases unmatched to any gene: 11. The germline gives CDR1 SEHNR, CDR2 FQNEAQ (reference sequence). The CDR3 is CASSYRDYEDPYNEQFF. CDR3 in DNA: TGTGCCAGCAGCTACCGGGACTATGAGGACCCCTACAATGAGCAGTTCTTC.

The chain uses TRBV11-3 and TRBJ1-1; 12 nucleotides line up with TRBD1. The CDR3 is 18 residues long. Germline V gene data show CDR1 as SGHNT and CDR2 as YENEEA. With 4 bases clipped from V and 1 base from J, the junction kept 10 bases outside the gene matches. The CDR3 is CASSSPRGTGGENTEAFF. For the CDR3, the DNA is TGTGCCAGCAGCTCCCCAAGGGGGACAGGGGGCGAGAACACTGAAGCTTTCTTT.

J is TRBJ1-1 and V is TRBV2, with TRBD1 as a possible D gene (6 bases). Germline-derived CDR1 and CDR2 are SNHLY and FYNNEI. V lost 8 bases, J lost 6 bases, and 19 bases lay in between. The CDR3 totals 14 residues. CDR3 protein: CASQIRTEGAEAFF. CDR3 in DNA: TGTGCCAGCCAGATAAGGACCGAGGGGGCTGAAGCTTTCTTT. Drawing the rest from reference TRBV2 and TRBJ1-1, the complete variable domain is EPEVTQTPSHQVTQMGQEVILRCVPISNHLYFYWYRQILGQKVEFLVSFYNNEISEKSEIFDDQFSVERPDGSNFTLKIRSTKLEDSAMYFCASQIRTEGAEAFFGQGTRLTVV.

The chain joins TRBV18 to TRBJ1-1; no reliable D call. This CDR3 spans 14 amino acids. The germline V gene encodes CDR1 KGHSH and CDR2 LQKENI. The V end was cut by 1 base, the J end by 3 bases, with 9 bases between. CDR3 sequence: CASSPRAIYTEAFF. Written as DNA, the CDR3 is TGTGCCAGCTCACCACGGGCTATATACACTGAAGCTTTCTTT.

The chain joins TRBV28 to TRBJ2-7, with a weak D call TRBD2 (6 bases). The germline V and J ends were trimmed by 6 bases and 3 bases, with 15 bases remaining between them. The germline CDR1 and CDR2 sequences are MDHEN and SYDVKM. The CDR3 contains 14 residues. Here the CDR3 reads CASREPGSHYEQYF. The CDR3 nucleotides read TGTGCCAGCAGAGAACCCGGGAGCCACTACGAGCAGTACTTC. Based on the CDR3 plus reference TRBV28 and TRBJ2-7, the full variable domain is DVKVTQSSRYLVKRTGEKVFLECVQDMDHENMFWYRQDPGLGLRLIYFSYDVKMKEKGDIPEGYSVSREKKERFSLILESASTNQTSMYLCASREPGSHYEQYFGPGTRLTVT.

This chain joins TRBV28 and TRBJ1-2; a possible D gene is TRBD1 (5 bases). This CDR3 is built from 13 residues. Germline assignment: CDR1 MDHEN and CDR2 SYDVKM. Trimming shortened V by 6 bases and J by 4 bases, and 12 bases separated the two germline ends. CDR3 in amino acids: CASSLQVPYGYTF. CDR3 sequence (DNA): TGTGCCAGCAGCTTACAGGTACCCTATGGCTACACCTTC.

This chain links TRBV6-5 with TRBJ2-7; weak D call: TRBD1 (5 bases). CDR1 and CDR2 from the germline V gene are MNHEY and SVGAGI. Trimming removed 6 bases from V and 4 bases from J, with 13 bases in between. The CDR3 extends over 13 amino acids. The CDR3 here is CASSPRQNYEQYF. The CDR3 DNA follows: TGTGCCAGCAGCCCCCGACAGAATTACGAGCAGTACTTC.